This T cell receptor beta chain was obtained from a study of shared clonotypes between healthy human individuals. Whole-study findings and limits: A reduction in generation probabilities was seen for non-shared clonotypes relative to those shared by all four donors. The sampled material consisted only of blood, and tissue repertoires are likely to differ.

All of the donors resided in Nashville, Tennessee, and each was a Caucasian adult. A deep-level run was used for the assay. The data were produced by immunoSEQ multiplex PCR, yet TCRdb's version contains in-frame clones alone and is incomplete. This table has approximately 2.1 million clones, approximately 95% appearing once. Germline CDR1 reads SGHKS; CDR2 reads YYEKEE (reference sequence). The CDR3 runs to 14 residues. Trimming removed 1 base from V and 5 bases from J, with 13 bases in between. A remark on this clone: Antigen: not known.

This rearrangement joins TRBV5-5 to TRBJ2-7; D gene unclear. Sequencing input: naive CD4+ T cells from PBMCs. Described subset: CD45RA+ positively selected. The source of this sequence is a man aged 18 to 29 in good health. Some clones in this sample may be carry-over from other donors' samples. Here the CDR3 reads CASSLYTLWDEQYF. The CDR3 DNA reads as TGTGCCAGCAGCTTGTACACCCTTTGGGACGAGCAGTACTTC. Using reference TRBV5-5 and TRBJ2-7 for the parts outside the CDR3, the full variable domain is DAGVTQSPTHLIKTRGQQVTLRCSPISGHKSVSWYQQVLGQGPQFIFQYYEKEERGRGNFPDRFSARQFPNYSSELNVNALLLGDSALYLCASSLYTLWDEQYFGPGTRLTVT.